This TCR beta chain emerged from a study of cytomegalovirus exposure and HLA in healthy donors. Study conclusions and caveats: Most CMV-associated TCR beta chains were later found to appear HLA-restricted.

About this clone itself: What it binds is not known.

The CDR3 has 14 amino acids. Germline CDR1 and CDR2: MGHDK and SYGVNS. V dropped 4 bases and J dropped 4; count of bases not matched to a gene: 7. The PCR employed 60 Vbeta primers together with 13 Jbeta primers. Sequenced by immunoSEQ multiplex PCR; TCRdb stores in-frame clones only, minus some. This table holds approximately 120,000 clones, 77% found once. The sequence was collected from a woman aged 40 to 50 in good health and CMV-seropositive. The specimen sequenced was PBMCs. The chain carries TRBV25-1 and TRBJ2-7; TRBD1 matches 7 bases. DNA of the CDR3: TGTGCCAGCAGTGGATGGGGCAGGGGGTACGAGCAGTACTTC. Its translation: CASSGWGRGYEQYF.